The 8 T cell receptor beta chains in this list originate from one sample, sequenced in a study of HIV-infected patients and healthy controls. TCRdb processed the 5' RACE reads anew with MiXCR; each CDR3 protein has one entry. The sample shows 70,000 or so distinct CDR3 sequences, roughly a sixth of them seen only once. What was sequenced was CD4+ T cells from blood. The receptors come from a human donor in good health.

The V call is TRBV20-1, the J call TRBJ1-4; tentatively, D is TRBD1 (6 bases). This CDR3 is 15 amino acids long. Germline V gene lookup returns CDR1 DFQATT and CDR2 SNEGSKA (reference sequence). The V and J ends lost 3 bases and 3 bases respectively, with 14 bases between them. The CDR3 spells CSARATGPANEKLFF. The CDR3 DNA is TGCAGTGCTAGGGCTACAGGGCCCGCTAATGAAAAACTGTTTTTT.

This clonotype was found many times. The chain links TRBV25-1 to TRBJ2-2; D not certain. Deletions cut 0 bases from V and 0 bases from J, with 8 bases between. The CDR3 spans 16 residues. Germline assignment: CDR1 MGHDK and CDR2 SYGVNS. CDR3 region: CASSEYSTANTGELFF. The CDR3, as DNA: TGTGCCAGCAGTGAATATTCCACAGCGAACACCGGGGAGCTGTTTTTT.

The chain links TRBV3-1 to TRBJ2-4, with a tentative D call TRBD2 (5 bases). V was trimmed by 3 bases and J by 6 bases, leaving 18 bases between them. The CDR3 has 16 amino acids. The V gene's germline CDR1 is LGHDT and CDR2 YNNKEL (reference sequence). The DNA for the CDR3 is TGTGCCAGCAGCCACACTAGTGAGGGTCCACGAAACATTCAGTACTTC. Its protein product is CASSHTSEGPRNIQYF.

This clonotype has just a few counts. The chain is built from TRBV10-3 and TRBJ1-1; the D gene is possibly TRBD1 (5 bases). Trimming took off 4 bases at V and 1 base at J, with 7 bases between the two ends. Germline V CDR1 and CDR2: ENHRY, SYGVKD. The CDR3 has 13 amino acids. CDR3 DNA sequence: TGTGCCATCAGTGTCCAGGGGAACACTGAAGCTTTCTTT. Amino acid sequence: CAISVQGNTEAFF.

This clonotype was observed many times. The chain joins TRBV27 to TRBJ2-1; 10 bases agree with TRBD1. CDR1 and CDR2 from the germline V gene are MNHEY and SMNVEV (reference sequence). The CDR3 sequence is 16 residues long. The V segment lost 4 bases and the J segment 8 bases; nucleotides outside the gene matches: 11. In DNA form, the CDR3 reads TGTGCCAGCAGTTCCCCGGGGGACAGGGGCTTCTATGAGCAGTTCTTC. It codes for CASSSPGDRGFYEQFF.

This clonotype came up a few times. V gene TRBV2 combines with J gene TRBJ1-1; D is possibly TRBD1 (5 bases). CDR1 and CDR2 from the germline V gene are SNHLY and FYNNEI. The V end lost 6 bases, the J end lost 1 base, and 9 bases lay between the germline ends. This CDR3 is built from 13 residues. CDR3 protein: CASRAGPNTEAFF. The DNA of the CDR3 is TGTGCCAGCAGGGCGGGGCCGAACACTGAAGCTTTCTTT.

The table lists this clonotype with many counts. The J gene is TRBJ1-1, the V gene TRBV29-1; a possible D gene is TRBD1 (6 bases). Germline lookup yields CDR1 SQVTM and CDR2 ANQGSEA. V lost 6 bases to trimming and J lost 3 bases, with 14 bases between them. The CDR3 is 13 amino acids. CDR3 bases: TGCAGCGTCTCCCAACAGGGTTACACTGAAGCTTTCTTT. This codes for CSVSQQGYTEAFF.

This clonotype was seen ten or more times. The chain uses TRBV28 and TRBJ1-2; tentative D call: TRBD1 (5 bases). The CDR3 covers 10 residues. CDR1 MDHEN and CDR2 SYDVKM come from the germline V gene. V was trimmed by 8 bases and J by 9 bases, leaving 10 bases between them. This CDR3 is CASYRGSYTF. The CDR3 coding sequence is TGTGCCAGCTATAGGGGAAGCTACACCTTC.